These T cell receptor beta chains were read from a single sample in a study of cytomegalovirus exposure and HLA in healthy donors. Libraries were prepared by immunoSEQ multiplex PCR; TCRdb keeps only in-frame clonotypes and omits some of them. The sample records just over 80,000 clones, over 70% being singletons. The sample taken for sequencing was PBMCs. The receptors derive from a man younger than 30 in good health and CMV-seropositive. Both conserved end residues are part of each CDR3. The order of the fields is D gene, clone size, V gene, J gene, CDR3 protein, CDR3 DNA. D genes are given only for firm matches. Size is omitted from some rows. Given values are once, few, many or a class for expanded clones.

>.|.|TRBV28|TRBJ2-3
CASSLGGELQDTQYF
TGTGCCAGCAGTTTAGGAGGGGAGTTGCAAGATACGCAGTATTTT
>TRBD2|.|TRBV7-9|TRBJ2-2
CASSLLAGATGELFF
TGTGCCAGCAGCCTACTAGCGGGAGCCACCGGGGAGCTGTTTTTT
>.|few|TRBV6-1|TRBJ1-5
CASSRQPNQPQHF
TGTGCCAGCAGTCGACAGCCCAATCAGCCCCAGCATTTT
>.|many|TRBV28|TRBJ1-4
CASGGNNEKLFF
TGTGCCAGCGGGGGGAATAATGAAAAACTGTTTTTT
>TRBD1|.|TRBV15|TRBJ1-5
CATRGTGDSQPQHF
TGTGCCACCAGAGGGACAGGGGATAGTCAGCCCCAGCATTTT
>TRBD2|.|TRBV29-1|TRBJ2-7
CSVVAGTNSYEQYF
TGCAGCGTTGTGGCCGGGACTAACTCCTACGAGCAGTACTTC
>TRBD2|.|TRBV6-6|TRBJ2-2
CASSSQGGDTGELFF
TGTGCCAGCAGTTCGCAGGGAGGGGACACCGGGGAGCTGTTTTTT
>TRBD2|.|TRBV7-9|TRBJ2-7
CASSPLSGGAYEQYF
TGTGCCAGCAGCCCCCTCAGCGGGGGAGCCTACGAGCAGTACTTC
>.|few|TRBV5-4|TRBJ2-5
CASSPRDQETQYF
TGTGCCAGCAGCCCGCGGGACCAAGAGACCCAGTACTTC
>.|.|TRBV6-5|TRBJ1-2
CASSRTVDYGYTF
TGTGCCAGCAGCCGGACAGTGGACTATGGCTACACCTTC
>.|few|TRBV10-3|TRBJ1-1
CAISDTQGVDTEAFF
TGTGCCATCAGTGATACACAGGGTGTGGACACTGAAGCTTTCTTT
>TRBD2|.|TRBV10-3|TRBJ2-3
CAIREAGGNF
TGTGCCATCAGGGAAGCGGGAGGGAATTTT
>.|.|TRBV27|TRBJ1-2
CASSSGGPHYGYTF
TGTGCCAGCAGTTCGGGAGGGCCCCACTATGGCTACACCTTC
>TRBD1|.|TRBV28|TRBJ1-1
CASSFPPGTDNTEAFF
TGTGCCAGCAGTTTCCCCCCCGGGACAGACAACACTGAAGCTTTCTTT
>TRBD1|.|TRBV10-3|TRBJ1-5
CAIRGQEGQPQHF
TGTGCCATCAGGGGACAGGAGGGCCAGCCCCAGCATTTT
>.|.|TRBV29-1|TRBJ2-2
CSVRETGELFF
TGCAGCGTTCGGGAGACCGGGGAGCTGTTTTTT
>.|.|TRBV10-2|TRBJ1-5
CASSGTGNQPQHF
TGCGCCAGCAGTGGGACAGGCAATCAGCCCCAGCATTTT
>.|few|TRBV18|TRBJ1-5
CASSPTGGGSNQPQHF
TGTGCCAGCTCACCCACGGGAGGTGGTAGCAATCAGCCCCAGCATTTT
>.|.|TRBV6-1|TRBJ2-1
CASSPTANEQFF
TGTGCCAGCAGTCCGACAGCCAATGAGCAGTTCTTC
>TRBD2|.|TRBV5-4|TRBJ2-3
CASSQLTSRGDTQYF
TGTGCCAGCAGCCAACTGACTAGCCGGGGGGATACGCAGTATTTT
>TRBD1|.|TRBV14|TRBJ2-5
CASSQGATVQETQYF
TGTGCCAGCAGTCAGGGGGCAACTGTCCAAGAGACCCAGTACTTC
>TRBD2|.|TRBV15|TRBJ2-7
CATSRPSGRSDEQYF
TGTGCCACCAGCAGACCTAGCGGGAGATCGGACGAGCAGTACTTC
>TRBD2|.|TRBV4-2|TRBJ2-7
CASSPGPSGRAYEQYF
TGTGCCAGCAGCCCCGGTCCTAGCGGGAGGGCCTACGAGCAGTACTTC
>TRBD2|.|TRBV9|TRBJ2-3
CASSTGTSGSDTQYF
TGTGCCAGCAGCACCGGGACTAGCGGCTCAGATACGCAGTATTTT
>TRBD2|.|TRBV2|TRBJ2-5
CASSGDRASGSIKETQYF
TGTGCCAGCAGTGGAGATAGGGCTAGCGGGAGTATAAAGGAGACCCAGTACTTC
>TRBD1|.|TRBV9|TRBJ2-5
CASSAQGQGAETQYF
TGTGCCAGCAGTGCACAGGGACAGGGGGCGGAGACCCAGTACTTC
>TRBD1|few|TRBV5-6|TRBJ2-7
CASSRDSFSWSHF
TGTGCCAGCAGTCGGGACAGCTTTAGTTGGTCGCACTTC
>TRBD1|few|TRBV6-5|TRBJ1-4
CASSTSGTGRKKLFF
TGTGCCAGCAGTACCTCCGGGACAGGGAGGAAAAAACTGTTTTTT
>.|.|TRBV6-1|TRBJ2-1
CASSPVHNEQFF
TGTGCCAGCAGTCCCGTCCACAATGAGCAGTTCTTC